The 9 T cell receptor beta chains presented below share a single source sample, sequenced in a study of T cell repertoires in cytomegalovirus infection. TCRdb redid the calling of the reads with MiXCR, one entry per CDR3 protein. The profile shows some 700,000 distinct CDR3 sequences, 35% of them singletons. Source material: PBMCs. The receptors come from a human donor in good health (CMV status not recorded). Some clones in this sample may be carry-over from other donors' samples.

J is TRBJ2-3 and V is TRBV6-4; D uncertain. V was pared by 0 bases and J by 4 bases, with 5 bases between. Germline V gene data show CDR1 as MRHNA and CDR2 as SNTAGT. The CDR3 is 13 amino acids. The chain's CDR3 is CASSDSTSDTQYF. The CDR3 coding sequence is TGTGCCAGCAGTGACTCGACCTCAGATACGCAGTATTTT.

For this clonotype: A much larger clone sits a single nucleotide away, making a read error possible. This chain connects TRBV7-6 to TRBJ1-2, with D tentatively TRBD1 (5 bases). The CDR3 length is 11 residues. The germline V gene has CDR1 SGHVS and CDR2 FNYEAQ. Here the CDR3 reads CANSADRTPVF. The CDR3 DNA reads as TGTGCCAACAGCGCCGACAGAACCCCTGTCTTC.

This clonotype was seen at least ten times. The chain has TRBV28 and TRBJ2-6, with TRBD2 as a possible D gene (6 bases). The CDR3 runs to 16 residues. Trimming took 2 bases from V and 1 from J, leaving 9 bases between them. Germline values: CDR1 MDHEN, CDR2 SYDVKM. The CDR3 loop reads CASSLRRVSGANVLTF. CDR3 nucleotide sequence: TGTGCCAGCAGTTTAAGGAGGGTTTCTGGGGCCAACGTCCTGACTTTC.

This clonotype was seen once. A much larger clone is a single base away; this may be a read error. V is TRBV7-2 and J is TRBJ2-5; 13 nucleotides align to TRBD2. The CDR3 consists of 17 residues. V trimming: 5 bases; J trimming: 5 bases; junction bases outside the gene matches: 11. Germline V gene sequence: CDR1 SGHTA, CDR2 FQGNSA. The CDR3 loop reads CASSPAGTSGVMETQYF. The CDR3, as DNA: TGTGCCAGCAGCCCAGCCGGGACTAGCGGGGTAATGGAGACCCAGTACTTC.

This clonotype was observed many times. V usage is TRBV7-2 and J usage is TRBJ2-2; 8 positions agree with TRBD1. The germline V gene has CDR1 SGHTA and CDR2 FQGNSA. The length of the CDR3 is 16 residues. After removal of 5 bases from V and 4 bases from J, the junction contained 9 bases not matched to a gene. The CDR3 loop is CASSPTGTGPTGELFF. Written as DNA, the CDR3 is TGTGCCAGCAGCCCAACCGGGACAGGACCCACCGGGGAGCTGTTTTTT.

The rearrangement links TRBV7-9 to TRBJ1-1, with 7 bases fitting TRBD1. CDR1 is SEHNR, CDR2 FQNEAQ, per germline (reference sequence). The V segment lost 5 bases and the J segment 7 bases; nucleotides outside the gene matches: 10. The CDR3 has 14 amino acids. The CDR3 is CASSPTQGGSEAFF. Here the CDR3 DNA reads TGTGCCAGCAGCCCAACCCAGGGGGGGAGTGAAGCTTTCTTT. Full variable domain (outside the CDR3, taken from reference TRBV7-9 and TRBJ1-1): DTGVSQNPRHKITKRGQNVTFRCDPISEHNRLYWYRQTLGQGPEFLTYFQNEAQLEKSRLLSDRFSAERPKGSFSTLEIQRTEQGDSAMYLCASSPTQGGSEAFFGQGTRLTVV.

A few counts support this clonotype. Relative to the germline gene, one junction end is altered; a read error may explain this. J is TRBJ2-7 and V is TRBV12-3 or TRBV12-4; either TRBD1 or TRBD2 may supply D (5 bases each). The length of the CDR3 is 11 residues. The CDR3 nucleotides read TGTGCCAGCAGTTCAGGGTTCCAGCGGCACTTC. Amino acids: CASSSGFQRHF.

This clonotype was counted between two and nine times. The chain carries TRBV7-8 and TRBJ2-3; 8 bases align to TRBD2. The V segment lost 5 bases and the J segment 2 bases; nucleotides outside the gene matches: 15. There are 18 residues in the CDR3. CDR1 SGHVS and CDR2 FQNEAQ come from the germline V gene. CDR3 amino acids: CASSQELADRLYTDTQYF. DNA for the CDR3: TGTGCCAGCAGCCAGGAACTAGCGGACCGACTATACACAGATACGCAGTATTTT.

The CDR3 reads CATSDPGQGTHQPQHF. For the CDR3, the DNA is TGTGCCACCAGTGATCCGGGACAGGGGACCCATCAGCCCCAGCATTTT. This sequence joins TRBV24-1 and TRBJ1-5, with 10 nucleotides matching TRBD1. The CDR3 loop spans 16 amino acids. V lost 3 bases and J lost 5; bases outside the gene matches: 6. Germline V lookup: CDR1 KGHDR, CDR2 SFDVKD.